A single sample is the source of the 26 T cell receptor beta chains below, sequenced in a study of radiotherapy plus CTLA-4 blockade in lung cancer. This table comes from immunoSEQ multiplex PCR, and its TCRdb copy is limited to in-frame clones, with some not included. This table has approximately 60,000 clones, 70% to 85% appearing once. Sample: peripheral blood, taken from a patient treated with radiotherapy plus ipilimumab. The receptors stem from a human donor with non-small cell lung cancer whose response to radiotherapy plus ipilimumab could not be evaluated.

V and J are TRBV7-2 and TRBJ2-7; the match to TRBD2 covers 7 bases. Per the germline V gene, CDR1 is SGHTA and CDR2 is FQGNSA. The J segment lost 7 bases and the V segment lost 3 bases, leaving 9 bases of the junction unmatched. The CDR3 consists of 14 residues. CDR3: CASSLGGSGWEQYF. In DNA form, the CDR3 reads TGTGCCAGCAGCTTGGGCGGGAGCGGTTGGGAGCAGTACTTC.

Here the CDR3 reads CASSARLAGAPGELFF. In DNA, the CDR3 is TGCGCCAGCAGTGCACGACTAGCGGGAGCCCCCGGGGAGCTGTTTTTT. The gene calls are TRBV10-2 and TRBJ2-2, with 12 bases that match TRBD2. Germline CDR1 is WSHSY and CDR2 is SAAADI. V was clipped by 4 bases and J by 6 bases; unmatched bases: 6. The CDR3 consists of 16 residues.

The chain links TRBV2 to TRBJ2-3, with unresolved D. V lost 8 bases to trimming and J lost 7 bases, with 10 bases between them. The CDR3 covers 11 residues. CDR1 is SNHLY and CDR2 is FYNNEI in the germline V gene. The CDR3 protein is CASWVRYTQYF. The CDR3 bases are TGTGCCAGCTGGGTGCGGTATACGCAGTATTTT.

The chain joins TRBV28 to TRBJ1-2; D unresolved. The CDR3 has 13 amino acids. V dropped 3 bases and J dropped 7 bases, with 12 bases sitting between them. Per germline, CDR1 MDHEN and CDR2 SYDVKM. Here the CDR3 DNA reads TGTGCCAGCAGTTTCCTAGGTGGTGGTGGCTACACCTTC. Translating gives CASSFLGGGGYTF.

In nucleotides, the CDR3 is TGTGCCAGCAGTTTATGGAGGAGGGGTCGGAGCGAGCAGTACTTC. It translates to CASSLWRRGRSEQYF. The chain uses TRBV28 and TRBJ2-7, with D possibly matching TRBD2 (6 bases). V lost 0 bases, J lost 6 bases, and 15 bases lay in between. The CDR3 runs to 15 residues. Germline V gives CDR1 MDHEN, CDR2 SYDVKM.

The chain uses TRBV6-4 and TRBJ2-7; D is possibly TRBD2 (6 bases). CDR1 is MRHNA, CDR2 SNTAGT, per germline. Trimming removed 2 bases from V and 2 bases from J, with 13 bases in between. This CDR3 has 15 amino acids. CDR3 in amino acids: CASSDGDSETYEQYF. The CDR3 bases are TGTGCCAGCAGTGACGGGGACTCAGAAACCTACGAGCAGTACTTC.

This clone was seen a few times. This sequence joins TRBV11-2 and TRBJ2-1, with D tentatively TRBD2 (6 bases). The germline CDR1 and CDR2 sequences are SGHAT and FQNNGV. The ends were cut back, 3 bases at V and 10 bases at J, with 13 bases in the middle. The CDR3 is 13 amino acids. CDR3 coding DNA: TGTGCCAGCAGCTTGAGTAGCGGCATGGAGCAGTTCTTC. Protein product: CASSLSSGMEQFF.

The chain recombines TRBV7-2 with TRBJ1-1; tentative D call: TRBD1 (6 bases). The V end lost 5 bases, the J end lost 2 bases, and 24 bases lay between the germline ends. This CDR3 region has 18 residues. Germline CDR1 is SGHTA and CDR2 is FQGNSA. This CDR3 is CASSPLLVSRGGNTEAFF. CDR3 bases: TGTGCCAGCAGCCCCCTCCTGGTTAGCAGGGGCGGCAACACTGAAGCTTTCTTT.

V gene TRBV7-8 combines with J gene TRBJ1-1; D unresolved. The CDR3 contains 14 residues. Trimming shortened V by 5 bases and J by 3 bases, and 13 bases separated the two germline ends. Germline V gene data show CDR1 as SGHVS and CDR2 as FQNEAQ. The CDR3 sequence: CASSMTEADTEAFF. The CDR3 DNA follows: TGTGCCAGCAGCATGACTGAGGCGGACACTGAAGCTTTCTTT.

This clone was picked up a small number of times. The CDR3 region is CASSQPQGKDQPQHF. CDR3 nucleotide sequence: TGTGCCAGCAGCCAACCACAGGGTAAAGATCAGCCCCAGCATTTT. The rearrangement uses TRBV6-6 and TRBJ1-5; TRBD1 might be the D (6 bases). The CDR3 consists of 15 residues. Trimming cost V 6 bases and J 5 bases, with 17 bases left between them. Per germline, CDR1 MNHNY and CDR2 SVGAGI (reference sequence).

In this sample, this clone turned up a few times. The CDR3 reads CARSYRDSARYEQYF. The CDR3 bases are TGTGCCAGAAGCTACCGGGATTCAGCCCGCTACGAGCAGTACTTC. V and J are TRBV7-5 and TRBJ2-7; the table's D call of TRBD2 was not tested on the DNA. TRBV7-5 constitutes a pseudogene. This CDR3 comprises 15 residues.

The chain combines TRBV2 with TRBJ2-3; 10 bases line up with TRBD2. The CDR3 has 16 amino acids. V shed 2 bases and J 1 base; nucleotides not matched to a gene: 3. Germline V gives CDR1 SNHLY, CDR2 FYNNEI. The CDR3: CASSEFLAGGTDTQYF. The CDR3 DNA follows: TGTGCCAGCAGTGAATTTCTAGCGGGGGGCACAGATACGCAGTATTTT.

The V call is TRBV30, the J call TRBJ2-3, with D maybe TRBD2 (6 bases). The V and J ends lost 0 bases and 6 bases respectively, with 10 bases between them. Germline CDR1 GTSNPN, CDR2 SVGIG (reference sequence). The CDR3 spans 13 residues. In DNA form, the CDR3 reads TGTGCCTGGAGTGTAGGAGGGTCGGATACGCAGTATTTT. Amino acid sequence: CAWSVGGSDTQYF.

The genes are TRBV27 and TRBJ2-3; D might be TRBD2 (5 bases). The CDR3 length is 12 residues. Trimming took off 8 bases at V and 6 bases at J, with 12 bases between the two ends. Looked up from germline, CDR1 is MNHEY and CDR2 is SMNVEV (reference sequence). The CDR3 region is CASGSSSDTQYF. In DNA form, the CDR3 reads TGTGCCAGCGGTTCTAGCTCGGATACGCAGTATTTT.

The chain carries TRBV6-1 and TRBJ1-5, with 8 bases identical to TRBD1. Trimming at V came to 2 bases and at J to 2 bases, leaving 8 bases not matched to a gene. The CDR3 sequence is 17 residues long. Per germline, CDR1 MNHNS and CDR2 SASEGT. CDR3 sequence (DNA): TGTGCCAGCAGTGAATTTAGGGACAGGAGGGGCAATCAGCCCCAGCATTTT. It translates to CASSEFRDRRGNQPQHF.

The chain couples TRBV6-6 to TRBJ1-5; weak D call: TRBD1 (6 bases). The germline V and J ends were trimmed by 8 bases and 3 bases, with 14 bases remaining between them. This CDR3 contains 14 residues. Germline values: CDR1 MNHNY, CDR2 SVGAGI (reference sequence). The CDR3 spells CASEPGGPNQPQHF. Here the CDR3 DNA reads TGTGCCAGCGAGCCGGGGGGCCCCAATCAGCCCCAGCATTTT.

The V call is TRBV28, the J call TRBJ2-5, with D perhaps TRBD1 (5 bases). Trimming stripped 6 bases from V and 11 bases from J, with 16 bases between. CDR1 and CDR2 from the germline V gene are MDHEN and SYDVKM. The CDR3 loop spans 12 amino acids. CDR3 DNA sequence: TGTGCCAGCAGCTCAGGGAATACTGCGCAGTACTTC. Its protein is CASSSGNTAQYF.

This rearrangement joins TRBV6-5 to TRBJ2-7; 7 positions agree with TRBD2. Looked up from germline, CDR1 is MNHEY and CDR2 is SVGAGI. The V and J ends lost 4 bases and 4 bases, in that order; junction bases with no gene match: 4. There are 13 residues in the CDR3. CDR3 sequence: CASSFAGGYEQYF. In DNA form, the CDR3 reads TGTGCCAGCAGTTTCGCCGGGGGGTACGAGCAGTACTTC.

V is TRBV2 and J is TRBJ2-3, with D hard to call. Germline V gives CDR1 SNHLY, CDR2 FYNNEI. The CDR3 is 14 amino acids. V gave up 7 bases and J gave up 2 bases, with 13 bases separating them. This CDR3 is CASNSGLTTDTQYF. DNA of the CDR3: TGTGCCAGCAATTCCGGGTTAACCACAGATACGCAGTATTTT.

The CDR3: CASQGPVNTEAFF. The DNA for the CDR3 is TGTGCCAGTCAGGGGCCCGTGAACACTGAAGCTTTCTTT. The chain is built from TRBV28 and TRBJ1-1, with D maybe TRBD1 (6 bases). Germline values: CDR1 MDHEN, CDR2 SYDVKM. The germline V and J ends were trimmed by 9 bases and 0 bases, with 11 bases remaining between them. This CDR3 comprises 13 residues.

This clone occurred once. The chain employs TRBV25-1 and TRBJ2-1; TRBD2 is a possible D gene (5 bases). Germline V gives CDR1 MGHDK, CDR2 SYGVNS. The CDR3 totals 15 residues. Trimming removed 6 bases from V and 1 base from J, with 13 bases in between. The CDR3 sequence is CASSPVSGSYNEQFF. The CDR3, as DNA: TGTGCCAGCAGCCCAGTAAGCGGTTCCTACAATGAGCAGTTCTTC.

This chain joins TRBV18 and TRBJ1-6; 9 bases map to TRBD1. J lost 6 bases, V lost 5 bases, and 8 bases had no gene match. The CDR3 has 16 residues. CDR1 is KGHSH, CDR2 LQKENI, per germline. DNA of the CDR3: TGTGCCAGCTCATCGGGACAGGGAGGTCGTAATTCACCCCTCCACTTT. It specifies CASSSGQGGRNSPLHF. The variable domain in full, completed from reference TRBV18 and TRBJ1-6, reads NAGVMQNPRHLVRRRGQEARLRCSPMKGHSHVYWYRQLPEEGLKFMVYLQKENIIDESGMPKERFSAEFPKEGPSILRIQQVVRGDSAAYFCASSSGQGGRNSPLHFGNGTRLTVT.

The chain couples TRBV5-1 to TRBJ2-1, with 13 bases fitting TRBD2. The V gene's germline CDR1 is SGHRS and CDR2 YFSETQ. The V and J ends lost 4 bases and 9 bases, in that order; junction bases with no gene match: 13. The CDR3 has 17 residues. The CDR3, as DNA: TGCGCCAGCAGCCCCCCCGGGACTAGCGGGGCTTCGAGTGAGCAGTTCTTC. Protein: CASSPPGTSGASSEQFF.

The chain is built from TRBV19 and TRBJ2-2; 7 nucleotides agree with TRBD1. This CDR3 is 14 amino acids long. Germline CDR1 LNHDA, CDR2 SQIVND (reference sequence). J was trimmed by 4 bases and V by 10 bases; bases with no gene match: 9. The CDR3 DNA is TGTGCCACCGAACCTTGGGACAGCACCGGGGAGCTGTTTTTT. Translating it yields CATEPWDSTGELFF.

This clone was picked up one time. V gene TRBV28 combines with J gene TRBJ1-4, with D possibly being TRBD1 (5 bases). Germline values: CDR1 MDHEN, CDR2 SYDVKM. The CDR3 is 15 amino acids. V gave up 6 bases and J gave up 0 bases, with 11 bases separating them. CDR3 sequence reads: CASSMGGSTNEKLFF. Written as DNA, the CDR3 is TGTGCCAGCAGCATGGGGGGATCAACTAATGAAAAACTGTTTTTT.

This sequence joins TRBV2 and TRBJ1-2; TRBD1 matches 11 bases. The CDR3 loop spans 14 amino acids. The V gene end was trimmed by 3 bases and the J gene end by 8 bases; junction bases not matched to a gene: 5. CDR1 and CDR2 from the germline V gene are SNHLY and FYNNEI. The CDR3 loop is CASSETGQGGGYTF. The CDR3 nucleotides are TGTGCCAGCAGTGAGACGGGACAGGGGGGAGGCTACACCTTC.